This is a list of T cell receptor beta chains from one sample in a study of blood T cell repertoires in COVID-19. Generated by immunoSEQ multiplex PCR, the TCRdb table keeps only in-frame clones and is missing some. The sample has approximately 70,000 clones, around 90% seen once. The sequenced material came from peripheral blood. The receptor set was obtained from a woman in her 50s with acute or convalescent COVID-19. CDR3s include the opening cysteine and the closing phenylalanine or tryptophan. Each record gives: clone size, J gene, V gene, D gene, CDR3 DNA, CDR3 protein. D genes are given only for firm matches. A row's size may be missing; if present it is once, few, many or a size class.

. | TRBJ2-1 | TRBV7-9 | TRBD1 | TGTGCCAGCAGCTTAGCGCTGGGACAGATAAATGAGCAGTTCTTC | CASSLALGQINEQFF
. | TRBJ1-5 | TRBV6-5 | TRBD1 | TGTGCCAGCAATCGGACAGGGGGTCAGCCCCAGCATTTT | CASNRTGGQPQHF
. | TRBJ2-7 | TRBV2 | . | TGTGCCAGCAGTGAAATTCAGGGCGGTTTCTCCGAGCAGTACTTC | CASSEIQGGFSEQYF
. | TRBJ1-1 | TRBV5-5 | . | TGTGCCAGCAGCTTGGCAGCGGGGGGCTGGACTGAAGCTTTCTTT | CASSLAAGGWTEAFF
few | TRBJ1-5 | TRBV5-1 | . | TGCGCCAGCCGCTTGGACACATATAGCAATCAGCCCCAGCATTTT | CASRLDTYSNQPQHF
. | TRBJ1-6 | TRBV11-2 | . | TGTGCCAGCAGCCTCCGTCCCGATTCACCCCTCCACTTT | CASSLRPDSPLHF
. | TRBJ1-1 | TRBV3-1/TRBV3-2 | . | TGTGCCAGCAGCCAAAGGGCCCTGGGGGCCCGGAACACTGAAGCTTTCTTT | CASSQRALGARNTEAFF
. | TRBJ1-5 | TRBV18 | TRBD1 | TGTGCCAGCTCACAGCGGGGGACAGGGGGCGGCCAGCCCCAGCATTTT | CASSQRGTGGGQPQHF
. | TRBJ2-6 | TRBV7-3 | . | TGTGCCAGCAGCTTAAGAGGGGGTGACTTCAACGTCCTGACTTTC | CASSLRGGDFNVLTF
few | TRBJ1-2 | TRBV7-8 | TRBD1 | TGTGCCAGCAGCTTAGGGGGGACAGCCTATGGCTACACCTTC | CASSLGGTAYGYTF
. | TRBJ1-4 | TRBV27 | TRBD1 | TGTGCCAGCGGGGACAGGGTTGAAAAACTGTTTTTT | CASGDRVEKLFF
. | TRBJ2-1 | TRBV29-1 | . | TGCAGCGTGGTAGCGCACGGGCAGTTCTTC | CSVVAHGQFF
once | TRBJ2-2 | TRBV19 | TRBD2 | TGTGCCAGTAGCAACACCCTACTAGCGGCGAACACCGGGGAGCTGTTTTTT | CASSNTLLAANTGELFF
. | TRBJ1-2 | TRBV28 | . | TGTGCCAGCAGTTTACCAACTTCCCATGCCTACACCTTC | CASSLPTSHAYTF
few | TRBJ2-7 | TRBV6-5 | TRBD2 | TGTGCCAGCAGAGCTAGCGGGGGGGCCTCCCACGAGCAGTACTTC | CASRASGGASHEQYF
. | TRBJ2-1 | TRBV4-3 | . | TGCGCCAGCAGCCAGGACACTTCCTACAATGAGCAGTTCTTC | CASSQDTSYNEQFF
. | TRBJ1-2 | TRBV28 | TRBD1 | TGTGCCAGCAGTGGGACAGGGAACTATGGCTACACCTTC | CASSGTGNYGYTF
. | TRBJ1-5 | TRBV6-5 | . | TGTGCCAGCAGACCCGAGGGCCCGAATCAGCCCCAGCATTTT | CASRPEGPNQPQHF
. | TRBJ1-1 | TRBV4-1 | . | TGCGCCAGCAGCCAAGAACAGGACCCCCAAAAAGCTTTCTTT | CASSQEQDPQKAFF
once | TRBJ1-1 | TRBV7-9 | TRBD1 | TGTGCCAGCAGCCGAGATACAGGGGACGATGAAGCTTTCTTT | CASSRDTGDDEAFF
. | TRBJ1-4 | TRBV6-5 | . | TGTGCCAGCAGTTACATGAGATCAACTAATGAAAAACTGTTTTTT | CASSYMRSTNEKLFF
. | TRBJ1-3 | TRBV6-6 | . | TGTGCCAGCAGCCAAACCCCCAGGGACTCTGGAAACACCATATATTTT | CASSQTPRDSGNTIYF
. | TRBJ1-2 | TRBV19 | . | TGTGCCAGTAGTGTGGCTGGGGGCTACTATGGCTACACCTTC | CASSVAGGYYGYTF
. | TRBJ1-5 | TRBV28 | TRBD1 | TGTGCCAGCACCCCACAGGGGAAGCGCAATCAGCCCCAGCATTTT | CASTPQGKRNQPQHF
. | TRBJ2-3 | TRBV6-1 | . | TGTGCCAGCAGTGGAAACAAGGAGGCATCTAGCACAGATACGCAGTATTTT | CASSGNKEASSTDTQYF
once | TRBJ2-7 | TRBV3-1/TRBV3-2 | . | TGTGCCAGCAGCCTGAGATACGAGCAGTACTTC | CASSLRYEQYF
once | TRBJ1-1 | TRBV29-1 | . | TGCAGCGTGACGGGACACCTAAACACTGAAGCTTTCTTT | CSVTGHLNTEAFF
. | TRBJ1-5 | TRBV3-1/TRBV3-2 | . | TGTGCCAGCAGCCAAGGCCCGCAGCAGCCCCAGCATTTT | CASSQGPQQPQHF
once | TRBJ2-1 | TRBV6-4 | TRBD2 | TGTGCCAGCAGTGTTTCTAGAGCGGGAGTTGACAATGAGCAGTTCTTC | CASSVSRAGVDNEQFF
. | TRBJ2-3 | TRBV21-1 | . | TGTGCCAGCAGCACCAAATGCTACCCCGGACCGGGACAAAACATTCCAGATACGCAGTATTTT | CASSTKCYPGPGQNIPDTQYF
. | TRBJ1-3 | TRBV4-1 | . | TGCGCCAGCAGCCATCCTATGGGAGGGGACACCATATATTTT | CASSHPMGGDTIYF